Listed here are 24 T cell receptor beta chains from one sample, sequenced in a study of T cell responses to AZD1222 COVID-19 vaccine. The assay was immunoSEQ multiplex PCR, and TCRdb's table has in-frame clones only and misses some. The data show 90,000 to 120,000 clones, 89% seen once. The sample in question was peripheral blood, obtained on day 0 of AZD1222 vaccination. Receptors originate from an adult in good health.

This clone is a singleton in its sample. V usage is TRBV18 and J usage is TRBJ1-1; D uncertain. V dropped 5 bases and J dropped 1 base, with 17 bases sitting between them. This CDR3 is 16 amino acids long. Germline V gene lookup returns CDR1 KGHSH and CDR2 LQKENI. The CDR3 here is CASSNTYESRNTEAFF. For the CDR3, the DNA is TGTGCCAGCTCAAATACTTATGAGTCCAGGAACACTGAAGCTTTCTTT.

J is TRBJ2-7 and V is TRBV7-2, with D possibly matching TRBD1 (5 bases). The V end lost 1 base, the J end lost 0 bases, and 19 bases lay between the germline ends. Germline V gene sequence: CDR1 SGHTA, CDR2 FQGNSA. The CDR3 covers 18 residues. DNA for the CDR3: TGTGCCAGCAGCTTAGAACCCGGGTTAGGGGCTAGCTCCTACGAGCAGTACTTC. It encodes CASSLEPGLGASSYEQYF.

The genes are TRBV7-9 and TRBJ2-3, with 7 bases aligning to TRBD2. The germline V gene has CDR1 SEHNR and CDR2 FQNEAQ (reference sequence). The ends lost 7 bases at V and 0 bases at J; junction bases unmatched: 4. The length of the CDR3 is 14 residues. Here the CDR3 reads CASTHSGSTDTQYF. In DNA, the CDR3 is TGTGCCAGCACCCATAGCGGGAGCACAGATACGCAGTATTTT.

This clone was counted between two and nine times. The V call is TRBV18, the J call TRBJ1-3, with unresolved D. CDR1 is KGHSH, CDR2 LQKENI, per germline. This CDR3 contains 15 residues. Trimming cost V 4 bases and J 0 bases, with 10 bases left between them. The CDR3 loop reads CASSLNGDSGNTIYF. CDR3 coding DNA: TGTGCCAGCTCACTAAATGGGGACTCTGGAAACACCATATATTTT.

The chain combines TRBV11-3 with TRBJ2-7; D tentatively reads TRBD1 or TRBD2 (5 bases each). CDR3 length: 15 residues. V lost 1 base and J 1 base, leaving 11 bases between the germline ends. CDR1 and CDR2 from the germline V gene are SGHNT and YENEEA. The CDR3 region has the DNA TGTGCCAGCAGCTTAGCCCAGGGACGATCCTACGAGCAGTACTTC. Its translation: CASSLAQGRSYEQYF.

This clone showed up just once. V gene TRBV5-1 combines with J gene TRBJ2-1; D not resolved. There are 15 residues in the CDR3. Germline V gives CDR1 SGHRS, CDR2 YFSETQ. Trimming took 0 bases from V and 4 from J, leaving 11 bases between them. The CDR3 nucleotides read TGCGCCAGCAGCTTGGAAAATATCCAATACAATGAGCAGTTCTTC. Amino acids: CASSLENIQYNEQFF.

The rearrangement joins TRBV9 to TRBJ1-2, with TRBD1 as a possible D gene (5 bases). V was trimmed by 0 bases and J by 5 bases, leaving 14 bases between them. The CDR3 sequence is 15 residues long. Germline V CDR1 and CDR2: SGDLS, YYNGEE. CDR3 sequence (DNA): TGTGCCAGCAGCGTAGAGGGGACCCCCGTATATGGCTACACCTTC. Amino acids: CASSVEGTPVYGYTF.

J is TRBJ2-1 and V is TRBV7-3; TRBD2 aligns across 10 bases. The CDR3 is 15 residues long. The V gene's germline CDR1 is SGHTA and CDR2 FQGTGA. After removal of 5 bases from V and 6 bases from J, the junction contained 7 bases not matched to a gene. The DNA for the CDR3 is TGTGCCAGCAGCCCACCGGGACTAGCGTTCAATGAGCAGTTCTTC. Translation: CASSPPGLAFNEQFF. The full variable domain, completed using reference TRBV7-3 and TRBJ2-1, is GAGVSQTPSNKVTEKGKYVELRCDPISGHTALYWYRQSLGQGPEFLIYFQGTGAADDSGLPNDRFFAVRPEGSVSTLKIQRTERGDSAVYLCASSPPGLAFNEQFFGPGTRLTVL.

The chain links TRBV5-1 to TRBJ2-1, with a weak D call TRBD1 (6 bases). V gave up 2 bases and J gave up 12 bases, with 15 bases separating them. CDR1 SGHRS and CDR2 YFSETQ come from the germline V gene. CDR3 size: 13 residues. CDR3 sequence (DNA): TGCGCCAGCAGCTTTGAGGATTCACAGGGGCAGTTCTTC. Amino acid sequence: CASSFEDSQGQFF.

The CDR3 DNA reads TGCAGCGTTTCTTACTCGGCCACTAATTCACCCCTCCACTTT. This translates into CSVSYSATNSPLHF. V and J are TRBV29-1 and TRBJ1-6; D remains ambiguous. Germline V CDR1 and CDR2: SQVTM, ANQGSEA. The V end was cut by 5 bases, the J end by 6 bases, with 14 bases between. The CDR3 runs to 14 residues.

CDR3: CASSGNRGLNTEAFF. In DNA form, the CDR3 reads TGTGCCAGCAGCGGTAACAGGGGACTTAACACTGAAGCTTTCTTT. The chain carries TRBV7-8 and TRBJ1-1; 7 bases fit TRBD1. Germline assignment: CDR1 SGHVS and CDR2 FQNEAQ. V lost 5 bases and J lost 2; bases outside the gene matches: 8. There are 15 residues in the CDR3.

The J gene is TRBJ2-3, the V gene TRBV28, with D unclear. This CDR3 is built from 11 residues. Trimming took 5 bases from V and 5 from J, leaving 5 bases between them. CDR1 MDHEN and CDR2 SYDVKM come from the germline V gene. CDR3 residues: CASSPEDTQYF. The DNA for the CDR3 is TGTGCCAGCAGTCCAGAAGATACGCAGTATTTT.

The CDR3, as DNA: TGCGCCAGCAGCTTGGAAACGGAGACCCAGTACTTC. As protein: CASSLETETQYF. The chain joins TRBV5-1 to TRBJ2-5; no clear D gene. The V end was cut by 0 bases, the J end by 5 bases, with 5 bases between. This CDR3 is 12 amino acids long. The germline V gene has CDR1 SGHRS and CDR2 YFSETQ.

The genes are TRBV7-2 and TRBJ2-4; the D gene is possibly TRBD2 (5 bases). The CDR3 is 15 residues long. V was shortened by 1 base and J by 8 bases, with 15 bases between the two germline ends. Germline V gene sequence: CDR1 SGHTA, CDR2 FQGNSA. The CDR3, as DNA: TGTGCCAGCAGCTTAGGGCAGATCTTAGCGCACATTCAGTACTTC. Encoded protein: CASSLGQILAHIQYF.

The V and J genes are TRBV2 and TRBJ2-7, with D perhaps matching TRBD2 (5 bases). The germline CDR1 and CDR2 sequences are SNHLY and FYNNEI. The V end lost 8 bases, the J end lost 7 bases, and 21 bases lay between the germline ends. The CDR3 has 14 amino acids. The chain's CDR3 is CASVNLPGSAEQYF. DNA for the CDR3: TGTGCCAGCGTCAACCTTCCGGGATCGGCTGAGCAGTACTTC.

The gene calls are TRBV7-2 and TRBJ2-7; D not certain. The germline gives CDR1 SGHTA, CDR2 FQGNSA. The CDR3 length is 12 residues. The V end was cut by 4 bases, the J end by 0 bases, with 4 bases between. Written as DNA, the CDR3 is TGTGCCAGCAGCTCGAGCTCCTACGAGCAGTACTTC. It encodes CASSSSSYEQYF.

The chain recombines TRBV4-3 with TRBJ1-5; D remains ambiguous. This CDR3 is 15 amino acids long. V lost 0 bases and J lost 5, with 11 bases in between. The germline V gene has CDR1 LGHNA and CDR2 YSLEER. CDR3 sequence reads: CASSQDGETHQPQHF. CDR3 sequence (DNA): TGCGCCAGCAGCCAAGATGGGGAAACTCATCAGCCCCAGCATTTT.

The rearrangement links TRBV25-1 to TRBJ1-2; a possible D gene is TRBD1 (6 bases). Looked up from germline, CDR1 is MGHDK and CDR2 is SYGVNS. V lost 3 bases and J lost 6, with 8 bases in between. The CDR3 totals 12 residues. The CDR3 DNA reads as TGTGCCAGCAGTGACAGGGGCCATGGCTACACCTTC. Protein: CASSDRGHGYTF.

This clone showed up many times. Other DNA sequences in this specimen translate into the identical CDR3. CDR3 in DNA: TGTGCCAGCAGGTCCACAAACTATGGCTACACCTTC. Protein: CASRSTNYGYTF. The chain has TRBV6-5 and TRBJ1-2; D is ambiguous. The CDR3 spans 12 residues. Germline V gene lookup returns CDR1 MNHEY and CDR2 SVGAGI. V lost 6 bases, J lost 2 bases, and 7 bases lay in between.

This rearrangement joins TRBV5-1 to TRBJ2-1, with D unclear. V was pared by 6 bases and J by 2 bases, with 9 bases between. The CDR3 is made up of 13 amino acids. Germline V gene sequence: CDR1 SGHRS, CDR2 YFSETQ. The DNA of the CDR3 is TGCGCCAGCATGGCGAAAACCTACAATGAGCAGTTCTTC. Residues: CASMAKTYNEQFF.

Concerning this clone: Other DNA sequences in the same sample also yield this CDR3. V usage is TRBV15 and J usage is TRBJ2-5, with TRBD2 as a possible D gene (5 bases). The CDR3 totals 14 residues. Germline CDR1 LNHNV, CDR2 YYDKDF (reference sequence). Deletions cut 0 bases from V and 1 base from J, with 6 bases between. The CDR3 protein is CATSRDRGQETQYF. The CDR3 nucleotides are TGTGCCACCAGCAGAGATCGGGGCCAAGAGACCCAGTACTTC.

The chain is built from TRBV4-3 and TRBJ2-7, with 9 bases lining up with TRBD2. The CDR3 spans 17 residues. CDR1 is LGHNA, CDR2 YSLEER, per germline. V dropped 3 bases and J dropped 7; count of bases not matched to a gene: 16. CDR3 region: CASSQDLTSGGEWEQYF. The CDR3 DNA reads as TGCGCCAGCAGCCAGGACTTGACTAGCGGAGGAGAGTGGGAGCAGTACTTC.

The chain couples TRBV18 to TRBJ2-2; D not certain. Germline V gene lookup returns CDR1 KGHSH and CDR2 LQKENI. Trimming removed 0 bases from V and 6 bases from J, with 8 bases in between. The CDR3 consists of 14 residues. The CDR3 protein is CASSPPSTPGELFF. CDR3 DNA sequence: TGTGCCAGCTCACCACCGTCGACACCCGGGGAGCTGTTTTTT.

For the CDR3, the DNA is TGTGCCAGCAGCTTAGTTAGCCAAGAGACCCAGTACTTC. It encodes CASSLVSQETQYF. This sequence joins TRBV7-3 and TRBJ2-5; D unresolved. CDR3 size: 13 residues. Germline loops: CDR1 SGHTA, CDR2 FQGTGA. The ends were cut back, 2 bases at V and 1 base at J, with 5 bases in the middle. The complete variable domain, with remaining parts taken from reference TRBV7-3 and TRBJ2-5, reads GAGVSQTPSNKVTEKGKYVELRCDPISGHTALYWYRQSLGQGPEFLIYFQGTGAADDSGLPNDRFFAVRPEGSVSTLKIQRTERGDSAVYLCASSLVSQETQYFGPGTRLLVL.